This TCR beta chain was captured by sequencing in a study of Graves' ophthalmopathy and Graves' hyperthyroidism. A duration under 3 months, NOSPECS ≥4, CAS ≥3 and moderate-to-severe activity characterized the donors with ophthalmopathy. Establishment of the diagnosis relied upon clinical symptoms, serum thyroxine, TRAb, thyroid ultrasound and orbital computed tomography. About 10 ml of fresh blood yielded the PBMCs by density gradient. Turning to this clonotype: What it binds is unknown. A junction end diverges from the germline sequence, so it may reflect a read error.

Researchers took RNA transcripts and amplified TCR beta CDR3 regions from them. An opening RT-PCR round employed HTBI primers and preceded a second-round multiplex PCR. TCRdb re-derived calls from the multiplex PCR reads in MiXCR, one entry per CDR3 protein. The sample has about 480,000 distinct CDR3 sequences; approximately 15% are singletons. The CDR3 totals 16 residues. Germline CDR1 reads MNHEY; CDR2 reads SMNVEV (reference sequence). Notes on the study in general: Most expanded clonotypes from thyroid (those above 0.001 frequency) were also found in blood.

The TCR comes from a woman in her 30s with Graves' ophthalmopathy. The sequenced sample was blood. V is TRBV27 and J is TRBJ2-3, with 8 bases lining up with TRBD2. The CDR3 region is CASRNGGAWSTDAQYF. As DNA, the CDR3 is TGTGCCAGCCGAAACGGGGGGGCTTGGTCGACAGATGCGCAGTATTTT.